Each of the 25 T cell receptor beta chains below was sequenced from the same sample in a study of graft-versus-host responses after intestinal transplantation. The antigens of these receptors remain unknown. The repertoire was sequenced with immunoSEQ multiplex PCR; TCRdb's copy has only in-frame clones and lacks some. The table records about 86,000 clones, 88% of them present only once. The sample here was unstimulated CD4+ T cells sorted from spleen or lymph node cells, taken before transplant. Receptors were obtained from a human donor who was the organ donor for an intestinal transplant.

CDR3 sequence reads: CASTPASGGYNEQFF. The CDR3 DNA is TGTGCCAGCACCCCAGCCAGCGGGGGATACAATGAGCAGTTCTTC. The rearrangement uses TRBV7-3 and TRBJ2-1; 8 positions agree with TRBD2. CDR3 size: 15 residues. CDR1 and CDR2 from the germline V gene are SGHTA and FQGTGA. V lost 7 bases and J lost 4; bases outside the gene matches: 9.

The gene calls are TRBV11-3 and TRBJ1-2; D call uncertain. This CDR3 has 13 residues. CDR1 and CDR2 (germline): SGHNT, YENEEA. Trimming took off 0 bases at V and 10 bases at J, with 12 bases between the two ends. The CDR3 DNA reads TGTGCCAGCAGCTTAGATCTTAGAAGTAACTACACCTTC. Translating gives CASSLDLRSNYTF.

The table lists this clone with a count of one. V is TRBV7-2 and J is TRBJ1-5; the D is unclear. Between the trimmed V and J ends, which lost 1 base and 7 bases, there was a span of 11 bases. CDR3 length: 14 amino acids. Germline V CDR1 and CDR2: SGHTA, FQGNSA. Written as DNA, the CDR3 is TGTGCCAGCAGCTTAGTTGGAGGCCGGCAGCCCCAGCATTTT. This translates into CASSLVGGRQPQHF.

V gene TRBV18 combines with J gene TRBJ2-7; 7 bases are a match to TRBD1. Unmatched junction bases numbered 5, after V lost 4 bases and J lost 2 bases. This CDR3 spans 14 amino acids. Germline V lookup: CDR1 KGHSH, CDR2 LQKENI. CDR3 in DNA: TGTGCCAGCTCACAGGACAGGTCGACCTACGAGCAGTACTTC. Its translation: CASSQDRSTYEQYF.

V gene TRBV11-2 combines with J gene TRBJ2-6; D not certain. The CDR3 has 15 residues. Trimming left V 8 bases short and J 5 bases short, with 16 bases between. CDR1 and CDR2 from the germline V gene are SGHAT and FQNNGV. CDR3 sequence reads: CASGALGPWANVLTF. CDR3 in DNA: TGTGCCAGCGGAGCCTTAGGCCCCTGGGCCAACGTCCTGACTTTC.

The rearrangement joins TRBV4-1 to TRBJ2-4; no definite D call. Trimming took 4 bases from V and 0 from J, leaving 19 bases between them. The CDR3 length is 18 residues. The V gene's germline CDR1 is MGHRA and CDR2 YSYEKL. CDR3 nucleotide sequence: TGCGCCAGCAGCCCCAGCGCAAAGGCGACGATAGCCAAAAACATTCAGTACTTC. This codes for CASSPSAKATIAKNIQYF.

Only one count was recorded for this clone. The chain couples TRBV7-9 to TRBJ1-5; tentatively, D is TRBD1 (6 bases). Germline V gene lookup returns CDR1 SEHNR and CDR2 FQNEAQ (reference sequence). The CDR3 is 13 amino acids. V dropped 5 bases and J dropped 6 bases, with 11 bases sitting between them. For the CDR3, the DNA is TGTGCCAGCAGCCCAGGCAGGGGTCAGCCCCAGCATTTT. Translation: CASSPGRGQPQHF.

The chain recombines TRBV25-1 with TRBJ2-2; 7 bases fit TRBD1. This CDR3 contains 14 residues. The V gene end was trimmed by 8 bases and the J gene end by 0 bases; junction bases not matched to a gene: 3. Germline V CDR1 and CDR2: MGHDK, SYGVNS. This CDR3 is CASLGQANTGELFF. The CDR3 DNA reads TGTGCCAGCCTAGGACAGGCGAACACCGGGGAGCTGTTTTTT. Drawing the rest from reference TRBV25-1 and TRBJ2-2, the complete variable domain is EADIYQTPRYLVIGTGKKITLECSQTMGHDKMYWYQQDPGMELHLIHYSYGVNSTEKGDLSSESTVSRIRTEHFPLTLESARPSHTSQYLCASLGQANTGELFFGEGSRLTVL.

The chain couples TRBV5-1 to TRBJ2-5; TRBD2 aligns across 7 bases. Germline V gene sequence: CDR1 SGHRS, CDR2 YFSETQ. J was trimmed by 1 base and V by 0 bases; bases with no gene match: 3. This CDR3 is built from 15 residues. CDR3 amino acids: CASSLGGGGQETQYF. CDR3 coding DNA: TGCGCCAGCAGCTTGGGTGGGGGGGGCCAAGAGACCCAGTACTTC. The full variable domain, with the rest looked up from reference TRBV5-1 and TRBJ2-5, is KAGVTQTPRYLIKTRGQQVTLSCSPISGHRSVSWYQQTPGQGLQFLFEYFSETQRNKGNFPGRFSGRQFSNSRSEMNVSTLELGDSALYLCASSLGGGGQETQYFGPGTRLLVL.

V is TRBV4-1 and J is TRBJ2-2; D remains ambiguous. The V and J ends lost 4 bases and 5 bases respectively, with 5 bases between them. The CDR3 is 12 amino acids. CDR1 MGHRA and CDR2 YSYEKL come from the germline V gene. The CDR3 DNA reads TGCGCCAGCAGCCCCCGTACCGGGGAGCTGTTTTTT. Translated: CASSPRTGELFF.

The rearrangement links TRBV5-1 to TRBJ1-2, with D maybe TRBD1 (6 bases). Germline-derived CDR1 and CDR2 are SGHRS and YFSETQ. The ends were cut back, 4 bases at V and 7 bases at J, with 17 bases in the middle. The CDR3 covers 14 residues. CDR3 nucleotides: TGCGCCAGCAGCCCGATTGACAGGTCTGGTGGCTACACCTTC. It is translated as CASSPIDRSGGYTF.

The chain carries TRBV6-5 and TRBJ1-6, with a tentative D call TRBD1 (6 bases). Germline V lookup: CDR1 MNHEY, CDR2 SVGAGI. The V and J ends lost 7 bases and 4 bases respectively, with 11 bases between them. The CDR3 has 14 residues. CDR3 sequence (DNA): TGTGCCAGCAAACCGGGACATTATAATTCACCCCTCCACTTT. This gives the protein CASKPGHYNSPLHF.

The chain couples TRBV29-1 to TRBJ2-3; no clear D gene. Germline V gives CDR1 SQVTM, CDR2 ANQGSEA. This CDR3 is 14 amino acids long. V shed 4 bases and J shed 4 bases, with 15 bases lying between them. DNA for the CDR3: TGCAGCGTTGGTCATGCAGCGTCTCCAGATACGCAGTATTTT. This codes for CSVGHAASPDTQYF.

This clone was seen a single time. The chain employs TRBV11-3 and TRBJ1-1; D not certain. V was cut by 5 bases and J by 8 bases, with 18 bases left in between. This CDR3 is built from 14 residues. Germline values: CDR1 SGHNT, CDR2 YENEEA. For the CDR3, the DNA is TGTGCCAGCAGCACACAGATTTTTGATGACGAAGCTTTCTTT. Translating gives CASSTQIFDDEAFF. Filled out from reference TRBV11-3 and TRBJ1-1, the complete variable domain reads EAGVVQSPRYKIIEKKQPVAFWCNPISGHNTLYWYLQNLGQGPELLIRYENEEAVDDSQLPKDRFSAERLKGVDSTLKIQPAELGDSAVYLCASSTQIFDDEAFFGQGTRLTVV.

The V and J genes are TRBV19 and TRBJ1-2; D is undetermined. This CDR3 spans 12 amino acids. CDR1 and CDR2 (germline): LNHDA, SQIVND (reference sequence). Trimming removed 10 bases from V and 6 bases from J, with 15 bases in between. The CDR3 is CAISQQPHGYTF. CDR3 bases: TGTGCCATCTCACAACAACCCCATGGCTACACCTTC.

The CDR3 loop reads CASSQDGGGQGVRYGYTF. In DNA form, the CDR3 reads TGCGCCAGCAGCCAAGATGGGGGAGGACAGGGAGTTCGCTATGGCTACACCTTC. The chain employs TRBV4-1 and TRBJ1-2; 8 bases are shared with TRBD1. The junction had 13 bases not matched to a gene; V was cut back by 0 bases and J by 4 bases. This CDR3 is 18 amino acids long. Germline assignment: CDR1 MGHRA and CDR2 YSYEKL.

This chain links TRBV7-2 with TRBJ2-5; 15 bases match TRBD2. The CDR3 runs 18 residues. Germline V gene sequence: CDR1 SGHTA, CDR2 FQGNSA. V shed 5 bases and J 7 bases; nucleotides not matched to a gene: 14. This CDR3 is CASSTPRTSGRAPGTQYF. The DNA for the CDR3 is TGTGCCAGCAGCACCCCCCGGACTAGCGGGAGGGCCCCGGGGACCCAGTACTTC.

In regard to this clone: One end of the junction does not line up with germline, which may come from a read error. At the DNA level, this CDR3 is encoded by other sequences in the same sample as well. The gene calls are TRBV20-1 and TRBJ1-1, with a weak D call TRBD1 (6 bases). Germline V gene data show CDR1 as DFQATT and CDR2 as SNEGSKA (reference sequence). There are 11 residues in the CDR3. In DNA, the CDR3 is TGCAGCGCTAACCCCAGGGGTGAAGCTTTCTTT. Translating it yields CSANPRGEAFF.

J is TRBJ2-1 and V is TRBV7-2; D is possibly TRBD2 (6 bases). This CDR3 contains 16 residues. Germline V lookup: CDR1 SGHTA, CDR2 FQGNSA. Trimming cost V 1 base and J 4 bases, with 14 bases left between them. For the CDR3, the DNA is TGTGCCAGCAGCTTAGTGGCGGGAAGTGGGTACAATGAGCAGTTCTTC. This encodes CASSLVAGSGYNEQFF.

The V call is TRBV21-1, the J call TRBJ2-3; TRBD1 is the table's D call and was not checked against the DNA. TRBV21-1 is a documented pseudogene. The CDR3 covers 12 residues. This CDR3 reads CASRGCTDTQYF. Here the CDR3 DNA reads TGTGCCAGTAGGGGATGCACAGATACGCAGTATTTT.

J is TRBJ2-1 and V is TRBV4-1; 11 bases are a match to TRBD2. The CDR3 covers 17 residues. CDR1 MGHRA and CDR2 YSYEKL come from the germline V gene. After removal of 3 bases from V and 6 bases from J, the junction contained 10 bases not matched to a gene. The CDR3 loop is CASSHVTTSGAANEQFF. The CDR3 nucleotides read TGCGCCAGCAGCCATGTAACGACTAGCGGGGCCGCCAATGAGCAGTTCTTC.

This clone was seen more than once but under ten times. The chain's CDR3 is CASSRTVYEQYF. As DNA, the CDR3 is TGTGCCAGCAGCCGGACAGTCTACGAGCAGTACTTC. V is TRBV7-9 and J is TRBJ2-7, with D maybe TRBD1 (6 bases). This CDR3 has 12 amino acids. Trimming removed 5 bases at V and 3 bases at J, with 8 bases between. Germline CDR1 SEHNR, CDR2 FQNEAQ (reference sequence).

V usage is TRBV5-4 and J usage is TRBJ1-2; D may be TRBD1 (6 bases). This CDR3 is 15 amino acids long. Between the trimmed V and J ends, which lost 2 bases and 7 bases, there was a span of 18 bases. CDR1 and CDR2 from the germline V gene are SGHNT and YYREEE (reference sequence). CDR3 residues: CASSLLAQGRGGYTF. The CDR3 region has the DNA TGTGCCAGCAGCTTACTTGCACAGGGTAGAGGTGGCTACACCTTC.

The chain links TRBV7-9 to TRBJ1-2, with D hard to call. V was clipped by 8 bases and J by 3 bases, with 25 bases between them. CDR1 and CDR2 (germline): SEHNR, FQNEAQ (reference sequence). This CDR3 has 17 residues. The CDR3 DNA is TGTGCCAGCGGAAAGTTGAGGGAATTCCTCTCGGACTATGGCTACACCTTC. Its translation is CASGKLREFLSDYGYTF. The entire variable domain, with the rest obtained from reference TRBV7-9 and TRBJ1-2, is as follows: DTGVSQNPRHKITKRGQNVTFRCDPISEHNRLYWYRQTLGQGPEFLTYFQNEAQLEKSRLLSDRFSAERPKGSFSTLEIQRTEQGDSAMYLCASGKLREFLSDYGYTFGSGTRLTVV.

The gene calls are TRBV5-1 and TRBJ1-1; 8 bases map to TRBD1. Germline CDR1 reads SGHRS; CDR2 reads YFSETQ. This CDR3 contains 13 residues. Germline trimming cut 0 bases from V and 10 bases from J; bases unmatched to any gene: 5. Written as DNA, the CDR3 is TGCGCCAGCAGCTTGGAGGCAGGGGGCGGAGCTTTCTTT. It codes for CASSLEAGGGAFF. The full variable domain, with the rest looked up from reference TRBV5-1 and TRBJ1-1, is KAGVTQTPRYLIKTRGQQVTLSCSPISGHRSVSWYQQTPGQGLQFLFEYFSETQRNKGNFPGRFSGRQFSNSRSEMNVSTLELGDSALYLCASSLEAGGGAFFGQGTRLTVV.